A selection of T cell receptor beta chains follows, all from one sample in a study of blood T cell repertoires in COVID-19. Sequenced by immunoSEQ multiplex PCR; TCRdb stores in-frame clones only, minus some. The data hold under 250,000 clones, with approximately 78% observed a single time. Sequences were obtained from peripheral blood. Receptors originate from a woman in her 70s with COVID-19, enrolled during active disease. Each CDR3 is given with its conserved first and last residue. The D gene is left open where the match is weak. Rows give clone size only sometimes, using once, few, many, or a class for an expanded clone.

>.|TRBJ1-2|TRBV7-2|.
CASSFTSTAPNYGYTF
TGTGCCAGCAGCTTCACCTCGACAGCCCCTAACTATGGCTACACCTTC
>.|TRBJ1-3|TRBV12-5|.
CASGRDSSGNTIYF
TGTGCTAGTGGGCGTGACAGCTCTGGAAACACCATATATTTT
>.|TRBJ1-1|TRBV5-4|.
CASSLGTGITEAFF
TGTGCCAGCAGCTTGGGCACAGGGATCACTGAAGCTTTCTTT
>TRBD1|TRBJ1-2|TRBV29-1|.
CSVELGTVGAYGYTF
TGCAGCGTTGAATTGGGGACAGTAGGGGCCTATGGCTACACCTTC
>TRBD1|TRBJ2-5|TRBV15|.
CATSRDPGGQETQYF
TGTGCCACCAGCAGAGATCCAGGGGGTCAAGAGACCCAGTACTTC
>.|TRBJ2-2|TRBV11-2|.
CASSLSRTGELFF
TGTGCCAGCAGCTTATCTAGGACCGGGGAGCTGTTTTTT
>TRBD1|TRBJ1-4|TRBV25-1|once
CASRGQGGREKLFF
TGTGCCAGCAGGGGACAGGGAGGTAGGGAAAAACTGTTTTTT
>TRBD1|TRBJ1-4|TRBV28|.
CASRLQGREKLFF
TGTGCCAGCAGGCTACAGGGGAGGGAAAAACTGTTTTTT
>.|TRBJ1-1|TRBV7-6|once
CASSQDSGTEAFF
TGTGCCAGCAGCCAAGATTCGGGCACTGAAGCTTTCTTT
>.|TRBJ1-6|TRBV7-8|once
CASSPRVTSPLHF
TGTGCCAGCAGCCCCAGGGTAACTTCACCCCTCCACTTT
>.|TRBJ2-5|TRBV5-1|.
CASSLGPKKETQYF
TGCGCCAGCAGCTTGGGGCCGAAGAAAGAGACCCAGTACTTC
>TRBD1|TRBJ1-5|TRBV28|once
CASESSFGTGGQPQHF
TGTGCCAGCGAAAGCAGTTTTGGGACAGGGGGACAGCCCCAGCATTTT
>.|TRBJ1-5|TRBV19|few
CASSDTINQPQHF
TGTGCCAGTTCGGACACGATCAATCAGCCCCAGCATTTT
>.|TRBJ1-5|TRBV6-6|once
CASSQRREQPQHF
TGTGCCAGCAGCCAAAGACGGGAGCAGCCCCAGCATTTT
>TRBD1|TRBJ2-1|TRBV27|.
CASRRGTEFYNEQFF
TGTGCCAGCAGAAGAGGGACAGAATTCTACAATGAGCAGTTCTTC
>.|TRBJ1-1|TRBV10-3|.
CAIRIRGDEAFF
TGTGCCATCAGAATCAGGGGAGATGAAGCTTTCTTT
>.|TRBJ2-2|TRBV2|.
CASRPQGRGTGELFF
TGTGCCAGCAGACCTCAGGGGAGGGGGACCGGGGAGCTGTTTTTT